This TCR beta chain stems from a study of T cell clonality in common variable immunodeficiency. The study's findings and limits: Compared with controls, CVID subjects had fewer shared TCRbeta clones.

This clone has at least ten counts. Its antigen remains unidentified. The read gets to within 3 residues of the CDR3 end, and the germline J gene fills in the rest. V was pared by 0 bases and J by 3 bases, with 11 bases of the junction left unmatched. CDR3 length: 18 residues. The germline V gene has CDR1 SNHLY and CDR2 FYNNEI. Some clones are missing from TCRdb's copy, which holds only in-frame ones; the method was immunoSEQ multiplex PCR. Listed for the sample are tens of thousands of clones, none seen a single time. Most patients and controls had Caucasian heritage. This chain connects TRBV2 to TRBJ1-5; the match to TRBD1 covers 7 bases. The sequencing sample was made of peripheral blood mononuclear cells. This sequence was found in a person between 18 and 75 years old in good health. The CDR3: CASSEARTGAYFNQPQHF. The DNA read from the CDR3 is TGTGCCAGCAGTGAAGCTCGCACAGGGGCTTACTTCAATCAGCCC.